The 27 T cell receptor beta chains below all came from one sample that was sequenced in a study of cytomegalovirus exposure and HLA in healthy donors. The PCR ran on 60 Vbeta and 13 Jbeta primers. This table comes from immunoSEQ multiplex PCR, and its TCRdb copy is limited to in-frame clones, with some not included. This sample yields some 76,000 clones, of which about 78% are seen a single time; roughly 8.9% belongs to the top ten. Sequencing was performed on PBMCs. The receptors here all came from a woman in her thirties or forties in good health and CMV-seropositive.

The rearrangement joins TRBV7-8 to TRBJ1-5; weak D call: TRBD1 (5 bases). This CDR3 is 16 amino acids long. The ends were cut back, 5 bases at V and 0 bases at J, with 14 bases in the middle. CDR1 and CDR2 from the germline V gene are SGHVS and FQNEAQ. DNA for the CDR3: TGTGCCAGCAGCCTCGACCCCAGGGTTAGCAATCAGCCCCAGCATTTT. Its translation is CASSLDPRVSNQPQHF. The full variable domain, with the rest looked up from reference TRBV7-8 and TRBJ1-5, is GAGVSQSPRYKVAKRGQDVALRCDPISGHVSLFWYQQALGQGPEFLTYFQNEAQLDKSGLPSDRFFAERPEGSVSTLKIQRTQQEDSAVYLCASSLDPRVSNQPQHFGDGTRLSIL.

The chain is built from TRBV28 and TRBJ1-4; TRBD1 agrees at 7 bases. Germline V gene lookup returns CDR1 MDHEN and CDR2 SYDVKM. There are 15 residues in the CDR3. V lost 6 bases, J lost 3 bases, and 7 bases stayed unmatched. The CDR3 loop is CASSHDRVANEKLFF. The CDR3 region has the DNA TGTGCCAGCAGCCACGACAGGGTGGCTAATGAAAAACTGTTTTTT.

The rearrangement joins TRBV2 to TRBJ2-3; 9 nucleotides agree with TRBD2. Trimming removed 7 bases from V and 4 bases from J; junction bases left unmatched: 9. The CDR3 runs 15 residues. The germline V gene has CDR1 SNHLY and CDR2 FYNNEI. For the CDR3, the DNA is TGTGCCAGCAACCCGCGGGGGGGGGCCGCAGATACGCAGTATTTT. Its translation is CASNPRGGAADTQYF.

The chain couples TRBV4-3 to TRBJ2-5; D is possibly TRBD2 (5 bases). Trimming shortened V by 6 bases and J by 2 bases, and 10 bases separated the two germline ends. CDR3 length: 13 residues. Germline V CDR1 and CDR2: LGHNA, YSLEER. CDR3 protein: CASSLREQETQYF. CDR3 DNA sequence: TGCGCCAGCAGTTTAAGGGAGCAAGAGACCCAGTACTTC.

The rearrangement uses TRBV5-6 and TRBJ1-1; TRBD1 matches 7 bases. Germline CDR1 SGHDT, CDR2 YYEEEE. The V gene end was trimmed by 4 bases and the J gene end by 0 bases; junction bases not matched to a gene: 6. The CDR3 covers 15 residues. DNA of the CDR3: TGTGCCAGCAGCCCCGCGGGACAGTTGAACACTGAAGCTTTCTTT. It translates to CASSPAGQLNTEAFF. Complete variable domain (other parts from reference TRBV5-6 and TRBJ1-1): DAGVTQSPTHLIKTRGQQVTLRCSPKSGHDTVSWYQQALGQGPQFIFQYYEEEERQRGNFPDRFSGHQFPNYSSELNVNALLLGDSALYLCASSPAGQLNTEAFFGQGTRLTVV.

The chain recombines TRBV2 with TRBJ2-1; D remains unclear. Germline V gene sequence: CDR1 SNHLY, CDR2 FYNNEI. The CDR3 is 13 amino acids. V was pared by 6 bases and J by 4 bases, with 10 bases between. CDR3 sequence (DNA): TGTGCCAGCAGCGAACCGGAGTACAATGAGCAGTTCTTC. Translated, it gives CASSEPEYNEQFF. The full variable domain, with the rest looked up from reference TRBV2 and TRBJ2-1, is EPEVTQTPSHQVTQMGQEVILRCVPISNHLYFYWYRQILGQKVEFLVSFYNNEISEKSEIFDDQFSVERPDGSNFTLKIRSTKLEDSAMYFCASSEPEYNEQFFGPGTRLTVL.

The CDR3 DNA reads TGTGCCAGCAGTGATCTTTTCGGGACAGGCTCCTACGAGCAGTACTTC. It specifies CASSDLFGTGSYEQYF. The J gene is TRBJ2-7, the V gene TRBV6-1, with 8 bases matching TRBD1. CDR1 is MNHNS, CDR2 SASEGT, per germline. The V gene end was trimmed by 3 bases and the J gene end by 0 bases; junction bases not matched to a gene: 7. This CDR3 has 16 amino acids.

The V and J genes are TRBV7-2 and TRBJ1-1, with 7 bases lining up with TRBD1. CDR3 size: 15 residues. Germline V CDR1 and CDR2: SGHTA, FQGNSA. The V and J ends lost 4 bases and 1 base, in that order; junction bases with no gene match: 6. This chain's CDR3 is CASSSPDRANTEAFF. DNA for the CDR3: TGTGCCAGCAGCTCCCCCGACAGGGCGAACACTGAAGCTTTCTTT.

The genes are TRBV6-5 and TRBJ2-5, with 7 bases that match TRBD2. The germline CDR1 and CDR2 sequences are MNHEY and SVGAGI. The CDR3 runs 16 residues. V shed 2 bases and J 1 base; nucleotides not matched to a gene: 7. The CDR3 sequence: CASSYPLGGVQETQYF. The CDR3 DNA reads TGTGCCAGCAGTTACCCGCTGGGAGGGGTCCAAGAGACCCAGTACTTC.

The J gene is TRBJ2-4, the V gene TRBV30; D is undetermined. The CDR3 spans 12 residues. Trimming pared 2 bases from V and 7 bases from J, leaving 9 bases between. The germline V gene has CDR1 GTSNPN and CDR2 SVGIG (reference sequence). Here the CDR3 DNA reads TGTGCCTGGAGTTCCGGCAGGAACATTCAGTACTTC. Translating it yields CAWSSGRNIQYF.

The chain joins TRBV29-1 to TRBJ2-3, with 8 bases aligning to TRBD1. CDR1 is SQVTM and CDR2 is ANQGSEA in the germline V gene. Trimming at V came to 3 bases and at J to 3 bases, leaving 2 bases not matched to a gene. CDR3 size: 13 residues. DNA for the CDR3: TGCAGCGTTGACAGGGGGCTAACAGATACGCAGTATTTT. This sequence encodes CSVDRGLTDTQYF.

V gene TRBV15 combines with J gene TRBJ1-2; D gene ambiguous. V was shortened by 1 base and J by 0 bases, with 6 bases between the two germline ends. The CDR3 contains 14 residues. From germline, CDR1 is LNHNV and CDR2 YYDKDF (reference sequence). CDR3 loop: CATSRGRANYGYTF. CDR3 DNA sequence: TGTGCCACCAGCAGAGGACGGGCTAACTATGGCTACACCTTC.

This chain joins TRBV7-9 and TRBJ2-5; D might be TRBD1 (6 bases). Germline V CDR1 and CDR2: SEHNR, FQNEAQ (reference sequence). The ends were cut back, 1 base at V and 5 bases at J, with 14 bases in the middle. This CDR3 region has 15 residues. In DNA form, the CDR3 reads TGTGCCAGCAGCTTAGATATCAGGGGCTGGGAGACCCAGTACTTC. Translation gives CASSLDIRGWETQYF.

The V and J genes are TRBV27 and TRBJ2-7; weak D call: TRBD1 (6 bases). Trimming removed 5 bases from V and 6 bases from J, with 11 bases in between. The CDR3 has 12 residues. CDR1 and CDR2 (germline): MNHEY, SMNVEV (reference sequence). The CDR3 DNA sequence: TGTGCCAGCAGTCCACAGGGCAGCGAGCAGTACTTC. Protein: CASSPQGSEQYF.

The chain joins TRBV6-1 to TRBJ2-1; TRBD1 agrees at 8 bases. V shed 3 bases, J shed 9 bases, and the junction held 7 bases outside the gene matches. This CDR3 spans 14 amino acids. CDR1 and CDR2 (germline): MNHNS, SASEGT. The CDR3 sequence: CASSDWAGGLEQFF. For the CDR3, the DNA is TGTGCCAGCAGTGATTGGGCAGGGGGCCTTGAGCAGTTCTTC.

The chain recombines TRBV5-1 with TRBJ1-2; D may be TRBD1 (6 bases). The germline V and J ends were trimmed by 0 bases and 7 bases, with 13 bases remaining between them. Germline CDR1 SGHRS, CDR2 YFSETQ. The CDR3 length is 14 residues. The CDR3 region has the DNA TGCGCCAGCAGCTTGGAGGGGGAAACGGGTGGCTACACCTTC. Translation gives CASSLEGETGGYTF. Based on the CDR3 plus reference TRBV5-1 and TRBJ1-2, the full variable domain is KAGVTQTPRYLIKTRGQQVTLSCSPISGHRSVSWYQQTPGQGLQFLFEYFSETQRNKGNFPGRFSGRQFSNSRSEMNVSTLELGDSALYLCASSLEGETGGYTFGSGTRLTVV.

The chain has TRBV4-2 and TRBJ1-2; D possibly corresponds to TRBD1 (6 bases). The germline V and J ends were trimmed by 8 bases and 2 bases, with 15 bases remaining between them. Germline V gene data show CDR1 as LGHNA and CDR2 as YNFKEQ. The CDR3 runs to 14 residues. CDR3 nucleotides: TGTGCCAGCGCCCCTTGGGGGGGCAACTATGGCTACACCTTC. This sequence encodes CASAPWGGNYGYTF.

The chain carries TRBV7-2 and TRBJ1-5, with D perhaps TRBD1 (5 bases). The CDR3 runs to 15 residues. Germline CDR1 reads SGHTA; CDR2 reads FQGNSA. Trimming shortened V by 0 bases and J by 0 bases, and 6 bases separated the two germline ends. CDR3 sequence (DNA): TGTGCCAGCAGCTTAGCGGGACTTAGCAATCAGCCCCAGCATTTT. Translating it yields CASSLAGLSNQPQHF.

The rearrangement uses TRBV7-2 and TRBJ2-2; 9 positions agree with TRBD2. The CDR3 contains 16 residues. After removal of 5 bases from V and 8 bases from J, the junction contained 12 bases not matched to a gene. Per the germline V gene, CDR1 is SGHTA and CDR2 is FQGNSA. The CDR3 DNA follows: TGTGCCAGCAGCGCGGGAGGGGTAGGGGGTTTAGGGGAGCTGTTTTTT. This sequence encodes CASSAGGVGGLGELFF.

V gene TRBV28 combines with J gene TRBJ1-2; 7 nucleotides match TRBD1. Germline-derived CDR1 and CDR2 are MDHEN and SYDVKM. The trim removed 7 bases at V and 2 bases at J, leaving 10 bases unmatched. The CDR3 spans 15 residues. CDR3 sequence: CASTLTGTENYGYTF. Here the CDR3 DNA reads TGTGCCAGCACCTTAACCGGGACAGAAAACTATGGCTACACCTTC.

This chain uses TRBV28 with TRBJ1-6; TRBD1 matches 8 bases. Germline V gene lookup returns CDR1 MDHEN and CDR2 SYDVKM. The V and J ends lost 8 bases and 9 bases, in that order; junction bases with no gene match: 9. The CDR3 loop spans 14 amino acids. For the CDR3, the DNA is TGTGCCAGCTTAGGGCAGGGGGCTGGTTCACCCCTCCACTTT. It is translated as CASLGQGAGSPLHF.

The CDR3 DNA is TGCGCCAGCAGCTTGCAAGCGGCAGGGGCTGGAAACACCATATATTTT. Translated, it gives CASSLQAAGAGNTIYF. This rearrangement joins TRBV5-1 to TRBJ1-3; D perhaps matches TRBD1 (6 bases). The CDR3 length is 16 residues. Between the trimmed V and J ends, which lost 1 base and 2 bases, there was a span of 13 bases. Germline CDR1 reads SGHRS; CDR2 reads YFSETQ.

The chain employs TRBV30 and TRBJ1-4, with D maybe TRBD1 (6 bases). There are 13 residues in the CDR3. Trimming removed 4 bases at V and 8 bases at J, with 14 bases between. Germline V CDR1 and CDR2: GTSNPN, SVGIG (reference sequence). CDR3 nucleotide sequence: TGTGCCTGGAAAGCAGGGGTGGGAGAAAAACTGTTTTTT. As protein: CAWKAGVGEKLFF. Drawing the rest from reference TRBV30 and TRBJ1-4, the complete variable domain is SQTIHQWPATLVQPVGSPLSLECTVEGTSNPNLYWYRQAAGRGLQLLFYSVGIGQISSEVPQNLSASRPQDRQFILSSKKLLLSDSGFYLCAWKAGVGEKLFFGSGTQLSVL.

The J gene is TRBJ2-2, the V gene TRBV11-2; TRBD2 matches 15 bases. V was clipped by 4 bases and J by 2 bases; unmatched bases: 2. Germline CDR1 and CDR2: SGHAT and FQNNGV. The CDR3 loop spans 17 amino acids. Here the CDR3 DNA reads TGTGCCAGCAGCTGGGGACTAGCGGGGGGCAACACCGGGGAGCTGTTTTTT. This encodes CASSWGLAGGNTGELFF.

The chain uses TRBV18 and TRBJ2-1; 9 bases line up with TRBD2. CDR1 and CDR2 from the germline V gene are KGHSH and LQKENI. The junction had 4 bases not matched to a gene; V was cut back by 5 bases and J by 5 bases. The CDR3 runs 14 residues. CDR3 in amino acids: CASSVSGGHNEQFF. CDR3 coding DNA: TGTGCCAGCTCAGTTAGCGGGGGCCACAATGAGCAGTTCTTC.

The CDR3 sequence: CASSLEQQNSPLHF. CDR3 nucleotides: TGTGCCAGCAGCTTAGAACAGCAAAATTCACCCCTCCACTTT. The chain combines TRBV7-2 with TRBJ1-6; no reliable D call. CDR3 size: 14 residues. The germline V and J ends were trimmed by 1 base and 7 bases, with 8 bases remaining between them. Germline V gene lookup returns CDR1 SGHTA and CDR2 FQGNSA.

This clone has only a few counts. The gene calls are TRBV30 and TRBJ1-4, with D possibly TRBD1 on 6 matching bases. This CDR3 is built from 14 residues. The V gene's germline CDR1 is GTSNPN and CDR2 SVGIG (reference sequence). With 0 bases removed from V and 7 bases from J, the gap between germline ends came to 12 bases. CDR3 DNA: TGTGCCTGGAGTGTACGGACAGACTTTGAAAAACTGTTTTTT. It translates to CAWSVRTDFEKLFF.